This T cell receptor (beta chain) was identified in a study of blood T cell repertoires in COVID-19. Study-wide context: The samples span acute and convalescent COVID-19 from the United States, Italy and Spain.

This clone was observed once. The germline gives CDR1 SGHAT, CDR2 FQNNGV. The germline V and J ends were trimmed by 1 base and 3 bases, with 7 bases remaining between them. This CDR3 has 14 amino acids. Per the authors' pipeline: Estimation of nucleated cell counts was performed using reference gene primer amplification. Assay used: immunoSEQ multiplex PCR; TCRdb lists only in-frame clones, some missing. V, J and clone size were drawn from that table, and D and trimming were deduced from the DNA. Among around 30,000 clones listed, roughly three quarters were seen once. The origin of this receptor is a human donor in a cohort sampled during active COVID-19. The genes are TRBV11-2 and TRBJ2-1; perhaps TRBD2 as D (5 bases). Input material: peripheral blood. The CDR3 sequence is CASSLAGVYNEQFF. The CDR3 bases are TGTGCCAGCAGCTTAGCCGGGGTCTACAATGAGCAGTTCTTC.